This entry is about one T cell receptor (beta chain). The sample is drawn from a study of blood T cell repertoires in COVID-19. Assay used: immunoSEQ multiplex PCR; TCRdb lists only in-frame clones, some missing. Here the sample spans 300,000 to 350,000 clones, 75% to 90% being singletons. Germline assignment: CDR1 LGHDT and CDR2 YNNKEL (reference sequence). J gave up 4 bases and V 11 bases, and 10 bases lay outside the gene matches. CDR3 size: 15 residues. The chain couples TRBV3-1 (or the pseudogene TRBV3-2) to TRBJ2-1, with 11 nucleotides matching TRBD2. The clonotype comes from a woman aged 25 to 39 with COVID-19, enrolled during active disease. Sample: peripheral blood. CDR3 protein: CAASPGLAEYNEQFF. CDR3 coding DNA: TGTGCCGCAAGCCCGGGACTAGCGGAATACAATGAGCAGTTCTTC.